The source of this TCR beta chain is a study of blood T cell repertoires in COVID-19. Study details: Nucleic acid was either cDNA or gDNA, and it came from T cells, B-cell-depleted T cells, or PBMCs.

Profiled with immunoSEQ multiplex PCR; TCRdb holds only in-frame clones, not every one. This table has around 52,000 clones, 80% to 90% appearing once. The source material was peripheral blood. This sequence was found in a human donor in a cohort sampled during active COVID-19.

As DNA, the CDR3 is TGTGCCAGCACCCCTAGGTGGGGGGAGAACGACTATGGCTACACCTTC. Translating gives CASTPRWGENDYGYTF. J is TRBJ1-2 and V is TRBV7-2, with D possibly matching TRBD1 (5 bases). CDR3 size: 16 residues. Per germline, CDR1 SGHTA and CDR2 FQGNSA. V lost 7 bases to trimming and J lost 3 bases, with 21 bases between them. The full variable domain, with the rest looked up from reference TRBV7-2 and TRBJ1-2, is GAGVSQSPSNKVTEKGKDVELRCDPISGHTALYWYRQSLGQGLEFLIYFQGNSAPDKSGLPSDRFSAERTGGSVSTLTIQRTQQEDSAVYLCASTPRWGENDYGYTFGSGTRLTVV.